This T cell receptor (beta chain) was captured in a study of T cell changes during pregnancy in multiple sclerosis (dated by TCRdb to about 2019). At the level of the whole study: Changes in the T cell repertoire over the course of pregnancy were examined in this study in women with multiple sclerosis.

In regard to this clone: What antigen it recognizes has not been identified. No quality values exist for individual bases; no much larger clone is one base distant.

Trimming at the junction amounts to 6 bases on V and 3 bases on J, and the germline ends lie 9 bases apart. Via the germline V gene, CDR1 is MDHEN and CDR2 SYDVKM. The CDR3 measures 13 amino acids from cysteine to phenylalanine. Only CDR3 DNA is held: 39 bases, read in frame from base 1. The library relied on the immunoSEQ multiplex PCR assay. Imported from immuneACCESS, the table was reduced by TCRdb to in-frame sequences with V and J called. These copies leave out some clones; in studies compared against another copy, an unresolved V gene accounts for under half, and the cause of the remainder is not known. Counted in this sample were fewer than 60,000 clones; 92% of them appeared once. Together, the top ten hold 0.39% of the sample.

The receptor comes from a female donor with multiple sclerosis, enrolled in a pregnancy study. Recombination connected TRBV28 to TRBJ1-3; the D gene assignment is ambiguous. The sample consisted of CD4+ T cells from peripheral blood mononuclear cells, taken after pregnancy. The nucleotides are TGTGCCAGCAGGGCATTTGATGGAAACACCATATATTTT. Its product reads: CASRAFDGNTIYF.